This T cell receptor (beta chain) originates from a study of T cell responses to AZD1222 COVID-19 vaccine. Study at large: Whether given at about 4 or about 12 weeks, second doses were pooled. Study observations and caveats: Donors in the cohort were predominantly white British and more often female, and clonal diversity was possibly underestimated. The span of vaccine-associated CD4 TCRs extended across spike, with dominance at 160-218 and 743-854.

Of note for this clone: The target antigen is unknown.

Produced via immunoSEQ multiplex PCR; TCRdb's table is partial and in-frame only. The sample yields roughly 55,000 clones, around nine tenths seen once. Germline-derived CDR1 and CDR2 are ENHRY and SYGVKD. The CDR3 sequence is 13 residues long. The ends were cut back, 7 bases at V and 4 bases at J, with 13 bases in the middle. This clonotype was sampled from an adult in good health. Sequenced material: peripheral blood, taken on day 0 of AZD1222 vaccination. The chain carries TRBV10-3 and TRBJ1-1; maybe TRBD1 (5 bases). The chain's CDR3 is CAIKLGLSTEAFF. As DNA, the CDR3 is TGTGCCATCAAGCTGGGGCTGAGCACTGAAGCTTTCTTT.